This T cell receptor (beta chain) was sequenced for a study of metastatic and nonmetastatic thyroid tumors. On the study more broadly: Both malignant and benign thyroid patients supplied peripheral blood and tumor or nodule tissue samples, across which the repertoires of these patients were then compared.

TCRdb re-analyzed the PCR reads through MiXCR. The repertoire holds some 20,000 clones, with around a sixth as singletons. Germline values: CDR1 SGHTA, CDR2 FQGNSA. The CDR3 loop spans 15 amino acids. V was pared by 1 base and J by 4 bases, with 13 bases between. Not a single patient had been given any form of treatment at any point before undergoing thyroid surgery. J is TRBJ1-2 and V is TRBV7-2; D gene unclear. The sample was blood. This receptor was obtained from a male donor with papillary thyroid cancer or a benign thyroid nodule (not recorded which). Some clones in this sample may be carry-over from other donors' samples. The CDR3 nucleotides read TGTGCCAGCAGCTTAGAGGCTCTGGCCCTCTATGGCTACACCTTC. Translating gives CASSLEALALYGYTF.